This TCR beta chain derives from a study of T-cell reconstitution after alpha-beta-depleted transplantation in children. CDR3 length: 17 amino acids. Looked up from germline, CDR1 is SGHAT and CDR2 is FQNNGV. Trimming removed 3 bases at V and 7 bases at J, with 19 bases between. This clonotype was recorded many times. Researchers prepared the TCRbeta library using unique molecular identifiers, the study reports. MiXCR, run by TCRdb on the PCR reads, gives a single entry per CDR3 protein. The data contain 100,000 to 120,000 distinct CDR3 sequences, 9% to 12% of them singletons. Material: PBMCs from the stem cell graft donor, obtained from the stem cell graft. This receptor was identified in a human donor who donated a stem cell graft to a child with acute lymphoblastic leukemia. The chain joins TRBV11-2 to TRBJ1-6; weak D call: TRBD1 (5 bases). The CDR3 spells CASSLVGGRNLNSPLHF. CDR3 DNA: TGTGCCAGCAGCTTGGTGGGGGGGAGAAATTTGAATTCACCCCTCCACTTT.